The clone carrying this T cell receptor (beta chain) appeared a few times. These data are taken from a study of cytomegalovirus exposure and HLA in healthy donors. Germline CDR1 reads MGHDK; CDR2 reads SYGVNS. V lost 3 bases and J lost 0, with 6 bases in between. The CDR3 loop spans 15 amino acids. PCR primers comprised 60 Vbeta and 13 Jbeta primers. Measured with immunoSEQ multiplex PCR; TCRdb has only the in-frame clones, and not every one. The data hold 130,000 or so clones, with 75% to 80% observed a single time. This chain uses TRBV25-1 with TRBJ2-6, with D uncertain. The sequence was obtained from a woman aged 40 to 55 in good health and CMV-seronegative. Sequenced material: PBMCs. The CDR3 here is CASSDPYSGANVLTF. The CDR3 nucleotides are TGTGCCAGCAGTGACCCGTACTCTGGGGCCAACGTCCTGACTTTC. The complete variable domain, with remaining parts taken from reference TRBV25-1 and TRBJ2-6, reads EADIYQTPRYLVIGTGKKITLECSQTMGHDKMYWYQQDPGMELHLIHYSYGVNSTEKGDLSSESTVSRIRTEHFPLTLESARPSHTSQYLCASSDPYSGANVLTFGAGSRLTVL.